The next 27 T cell receptor beta chains were all read from a single sample in a study of somatic mutations in cytotoxic T cells in rheumatoid arthritis. Profiling relied on immunoSEQ multiplex PCR, and the TCRdb table lists in-frame clones only, not all of them. The table includes fewer than 40,000 clones, 82% detected once. Sequencing used CD8+ T cells sorted from blood. The receptors were sampled from an adult with rheumatoid arthritis.

V is TRBV7-6 and J is TRBJ2-2; TRBD1 is a possible D gene (5 bases). CDR1 is SGHVS and CDR2 is FNYEAQ in the germline V gene. Trimming pared 5 bases from V and 3 bases from J, leaving 13 bases between. The CDR3 covers 15 residues. The CDR3 here is CASSLGVEDTGELFF. The CDR3 DNA sequence: TGTGCCAGCAGCCTAGGGGTAGAGGACACCGGGGAGCTGTTTTTT.

The genes are TRBV15 and TRBJ2-1; D possibly corresponds to TRBD1 (6 bases). Trimming shortened V by 5 bases and J by 4 bases, and 15 bases separated the two germline ends. Germline lookup yields CDR1 LNHNV and CDR2 YYDKDF (reference sequence). The CDR3 spans 15 residues. In nucleotides, the CDR3 is TGTGCCACCAGCGCCCGGGACACTTTTTACAATGAGCAGTTCTTC. This codes for CATSARDTFYNEQFF.

This clone was observed a handful of times. The chain links TRBV6-5 to TRBJ2-7; D not resolved. This CDR3 has 14 residues. Trimming removed 0 bases at V and 6 bases at J, with 12 bases between. Germline values: CDR1 MNHEY, CDR2 SVGAGI. CDR3 region: CASSYSQTTGEQYF. CDR3 nucleotides: TGTGCCAGCAGTTACTCTCAGACAACCGGCGAGCAGTACTTC.

Only one count was recorded for this clone. The chain has TRBV7-8 and TRBJ2-1; either TRBD1 or TRBD2 may fit D (5 bases each). Germline values: CDR1 SGHVS, CDR2 FQNEAQ. V lost 7 bases, J lost 7 bases, and 17 bases lay in between. This CDR3 has 14 residues. CDR3: CASNAGTPGNEQFF. The CDR3 bases are TGTGCCAGCAACGCCGGGACGCCGGGTAATGAGCAGTTCTTC. Complete variable domain (other parts from reference TRBV7-8 and TRBJ2-1): GAGVSQSPRYKVAKRGQDVALRCDPISGHVSLFWYQQALGQGPEFLTYFQNEAQLDKSGLPSDRFFAERPEGSVSTLKIQRTQQEDSAVYLCASNAGTPGNEQFFGPGTRLTVL.

The rearrangement joins TRBV19 to TRBJ1-1; D gene unclear. The germline gives CDR1 LNHDA, CDR2 SQIVND (reference sequence). The CDR3 has 13 amino acids. Trimming cost V 7 bases and J 4 bases, with 13 bases left between them. DNA for the CDR3: TGTGCCAGTAACCTGGTCCCGGGCACTGAAGCTTTCTTT. This sequence encodes CASNLVPGTEAFF.

The chain links TRBV7-9 to TRBJ2-7; D call uncertain. Per germline, CDR1 SEHNR and CDR2 FQNEAQ (reference sequence). This CDR3 region has 13 residues. V was shortened by 5 bases and J by 2 bases, with 10 bases between the two germline ends. The CDR3 protein is CASSPTAAYEQYF. For the CDR3, the DNA is TGTGCCAGCAGCCCAACAGCCGCCTACGAGCAGTACTTC.

The CDR3 DNA reads as TGTGCCAGCAGCCATGGGGGGGTGCCGCGGGAGACCCAGTACTTC. Translation gives CASSHGGVPRETQYF. The V gene is TRBV13, the J gene TRBJ2-5; TRBD2 aligns across 7 bases. This CDR3 spans 15 amino acids. CDR1 and CDR2 (germline): PRHDT, FYEKMQ (reference sequence). The junction had 11 bases not matched to a gene; V was cut back by 5 bases and J by 5 bases.

This clone was detected once. The V call is TRBV11-3, the J call TRBJ2-3; D ambiguous. The CDR3 has 16 amino acids. With 0 bases removed from V and 4 bases from J, the gap between germline ends came to 14 bases. Germline V gives CDR1 SGHNT, CDR2 YENEEA. CDR3 region: CASSLEVVGRPDTQYF. The CDR3 DNA is TGTGCCAGCAGCTTAGAGGTGGTGGGTCGGCCAGATACGCAGTATTTT.

The count of this clone is one. The rearrangement joins TRBV6-4 to TRBJ1-4; D may be TRBD1 (5 bases). The CDR3 extends over 15 amino acids. V shed 2 bases and J shed 5 bases, with 12 bases lying between them. Germline CDR1 is MRHNA and CDR2 is SNTAGT. CDR3 residues: CASSDVAGTNEKLFF. DNA for the CDR3: TGTGCCAGCAGTGACGTGGCAGGGACGAATGAAAAACTGTTTTTT.

The rearrangement joins TRBV13 to TRBJ1-2, with D tentatively TRBD1 (5 bases). Germline V CDR1 and CDR2: PRHDT, FYEKMQ (reference sequence). CDR3 size: 14 residues. Trimming took off 3 bases at V and 8 bases at J, with 16 bases between the two ends. The CDR3 loop is CASSFNRPKEGYTF. CDR3 in DNA: TGTGCCAGCAGCTTCAACAGGCCAAAGGAGGGCTACACCTTC. Drawing the rest from reference TRBV13 and TRBJ1-2, the complete variable domain is AAGVIQSPRHLIKEKRETATLKCYPIPRHDTVYWYQQGPGQDPQFLISFYEKMQSDKGSIPDRFSAQQFSDYHSELNMSSLELGDSALYFCASSFNRPKEGYTFGSGTRLTVV.

The chain carries TRBV7-8 and TRBJ1-1; maybe TRBD1 (5 bases). This CDR3 has 14 residues. Deletions cut 10 bases from V and 1 base from J, with 16 bases between. CDR1 is SGHVS and CDR2 is FQNEAQ in the germline V gene. The CDR3 nucleotides read TGTGCCACCCGAATCGGGGGGACGAACACTGAAGCTTTCTTT. It is translated as CATRIGGTNTEAFF.

V usage is TRBV19 and J usage is TRBJ2-7, with 9 positions matching TRBD1. J gave up 7 bases and V 5 bases, and 12 bases lay outside the gene matches. The CDR3 is made up of 15 amino acids. Germline CDR1 and CDR2: LNHDA and SQIVND (reference sequence). CDR3 DNA sequence: TGTGCCAGTAGTGACGCCGGGACAGGGTTTTATGAGCAGTACTTC. Translated: CASSDAGTGFYEQYF. Filled out from reference TRBV19 and TRBJ2-7, the complete variable domain reads DGGITQSPKYLFRKEGQNVTLSCEQNLNHDAMYWYRQDPGQGLRLIYYSQIVNDFQKGDIAEGYSVSREKKESFPLTVTSAQKNPTAFYLCASSDAGTGFYEQYFGPGTRLTVT.

The chain is built from TRBV28 and TRBJ2-1; TRBD2 is a possible D gene (5 bases). This CDR3 has 14 amino acids. The germline CDR1 and CDR2 sequences are MDHEN and SYDVKM. V shed 4 bases and J shed 7 bases, with 14 bases lying between them. The CDR3 protein is CASSWPGERNEQFF. The CDR3 nucleotides read TGTGCCAGCAGTTGGCCCGGGGAACGGAATGAGCAGTTCTTC. The full variable domain, rest sourced from reference TRBV28 and TRBJ2-1, is DVKVTQSSRYLVKRTGEKVFLECVQDMDHENMFWYRQDPGLGLRLIYFSYDVKMKEKGDIPEGYSVSREKKERFSLILESASTNQTSMYLCASSWPGERNEQFFGPGTRLTVL.

The rearrangement links TRBV19 to TRBJ2-5; D ambiguous. CDR3 size: 13 residues. V shed 6 bases and J shed 3 bases, with 11 bases lying between them. Germline V gene data show CDR1 as LNHDA and CDR2 as SQIVND (reference sequence). The CDR3 nucleotides read TGTGCCAGTAGCCCGGGCCCCAAAGAGACCCAGTACTTC. This translates into CASSPGPKETQYF.

V is TRBV7-6 and J is TRBJ2-5; 7 bases fit TRBD2. This CDR3 has 14 amino acids. Germline V gene data show CDR1 as SGHVS and CDR2 as FNYEAQ. With 1 base clipped from V and 1 base from J, the junction kept 0 bases outside the gene matches. CDR3 loop: CASSLGGGQETQYF. In DNA form, the CDR3 reads TGTGCCAGCAGCTTAGGCGGGGGCCAAGAGACCCAGTACTTC.

The CDR3 protein is CASSRAGDMGEQFF. The CDR3 DNA follows: TGTGCCAGCAGTAGAGCGGGAGATATGGGTGAGCAGTTCTTC. The gene calls are TRBV27 and TRBJ2-1; 8 nucleotides line up with TRBD2. V trimming: 5 bases; J trimming: 9 bases; junction bases outside the gene matches: 9. Germline lookup yields CDR1 MNHEY and CDR2 SMNVEV (reference sequence). CDR3 size: 14 residues.

The genes are TRBV7-6 and TRBJ2-7; tentatively, D is TRBD2 (6 bases). Germline V gives CDR1 SGHVS, CDR2 FNYEAQ. The CDR3 is 13 amino acids. The germline V and J ends were trimmed by 1 base and 4 bases, with 8 bases remaining between them. DNA for the CDR3: TGTGCCAGCAGCTTAGGGAGCGGGTACGAGCAGTACTTC. It is translated as CASSLGSGYEQYF.

This chain connects TRBV18 to TRBJ2-7, with 10 positions matching TRBD1. Germline V gene data show CDR1 as KGHSH and CDR2 as LQKENI. This CDR3 has 17 amino acids. The trim removed 6 bases at V and 4 bases at J, leaving 15 bases unmatched. CDR3 nucleotide sequence: TGTGCCAGCTCCTTCCCAAACGACAGGGGGCACCAGTACGAGCAGTACTTC. It codes for CASSFPNDRGHQYEQYF.

The chain couples TRBV5-5 to TRBJ1-1; 9 bases agree with TRBD1. V lost 5 bases to trimming and J lost 8 bases; unmatched junction nucleotides: 19. The CDR3 is 17 amino acids. Germline CDR1 reads SGHKS; CDR2 reads YYEKEE (reference sequence). The CDR3, as DNA: TGTGCCAGCAGTTCACCGCTCCGGGACAGGGCCTGGGGGGAAGCTTTCTTT. Amino acid sequence: CASSSPLRDRAWGEAFF.

The chain has TRBV5-1 and TRBJ2-1, with D perhaps matching TRBD2 (5 bases). Trimming removed 0 bases at V and 3 bases at J, with 13 bases between. CDR1 is SGHRS, CDR2 YFSETQ, per germline. The CDR3 has 16 residues. The chain's CDR3 is CASSLAGNSIYNEQFF. The DNA of the CDR3 is TGCGCCAGCAGCTTGGCCGGGAACAGCATCTACAATGAGCAGTTCTTC.

The rearrangement links TRBV9 to TRBJ2-1; D is possibly TRBD1 (6 bases). V was cut by 4 bases and J by 5 bases, with 13 bases left in between. The CDR3 extends over 14 amino acids. The germline gives CDR1 SGDLS, CDR2 YYNGEE. CDR3 DNA sequence: TGTGCCAGCAGCCCCCCTGGGGGCAACAATGAGCAGTTCTTC. Translated: CASSPPGGNNEQFF.

This clone was counted between two and nine times. The chain recombines TRBV2 with TRBJ1-1; tentative D call: TRBD1 (5 bases). Trimming removed 0 bases at V and 7 bases at J, with 12 bases between. This CDR3 contains 14 residues. Germline assignment: CDR1 SNHLY and CDR2 FYNNEI. Here the CDR3 reads CASSEAGQGDEAFF. The CDR3 bases are TGTGCCAGCAGTGAAGCTGGGCAGGGCGATGAAGCTTTCTTT. The full variable domain, rest sourced from reference TRBV2 and TRBJ1-1, is EPEVTQTPSHQVTQMGQEVILRCVPISNHLYFYWYRQILGQKVEFLVSFYNNEISEKSEIFDDQFSVERPDGSNFTLKIRSTKLEDSAMYFCASSEAGQGDEAFFGQGTRLTVV.

CDR3 amino acids: CASSGTGNTIYF. The DNA of the CDR3 is TGTGCCAGCAGCGGAACCGGAAACACCATATATTTT. The rearrangement uses TRBV7-6 and TRBJ1-3; no definite D call. In germline, CDR1 is SGHVS, CDR2 FNYEAQ. The CDR3 is 12 amino acids. With 5 bases removed from V and 4 bases from J, the gap between germline ends came to 6 bases.

V gene TRBV11-3 combines with J gene TRBJ2-7; D may correspond to TRBD1 or TRBD2 (5 bases each). V gave up 3 bases and J gave up 0 bases, with 12 bases separating them. The CDR3 consists of 15 residues. Germline V gene sequence: CDR1 SGHNT, CDR2 YENEEA. CDR3 loop: CASSLGDGSSYEQYF. DNA for the CDR3: TGTGCCAGCAGCTTGGGGGACGGTAGCTCCTACGAGCAGTACTTC.

The V call is TRBV4-2, the J call TRBJ2-3; TRBD2 matches 10 bases. The germline V gene encodes CDR1 LGHNA and CDR2 YNFKEQ. The CDR3 consists of 17 residues. V dropped 1 base and J dropped 6; count of bases not matched to a gene: 10. The CDR3 bases are TGTGCCAGCAGCCAAGTACCAGCGGGGGGGCCCGTCGATACGCAGTATTTT. Translated, it gives CASSQVPAGGPVDTQYF.

The rearrangement uses TRBV9 and TRBJ2-7; a possible D gene is TRBD2 (5 bases). CDR1 SGDLS and CDR2 YYNGEE come from the germline V gene. The CDR3 loop spans 12 amino acids. Trimming stripped 3 bases from V and 3 bases from J, with 7 bases between. The chain's CDR3 is CASSATNYEQYF. DNA for the CDR3: TGTGCCAGCAGCGCGACTAACTACGAGCAGTACTTC.

This clone was detected a few times. This chain connects TRBV4-1 to TRBJ2-1; tentative D call: TRBD2 (6 bases). The V gene's germline CDR1 is MGHRA and CDR2 YSYEKL. Deletions cut 2 bases from V and 7 bases from J, with 15 bases between. This CDR3 region has 15 residues. The CDR3 region has the DNA TGCGCCAGCAGCCAAACCCGCCGGAGGGGTAATGAGCAGTTCTTC. It yields the protein CASSQTRRRGNEQFF.